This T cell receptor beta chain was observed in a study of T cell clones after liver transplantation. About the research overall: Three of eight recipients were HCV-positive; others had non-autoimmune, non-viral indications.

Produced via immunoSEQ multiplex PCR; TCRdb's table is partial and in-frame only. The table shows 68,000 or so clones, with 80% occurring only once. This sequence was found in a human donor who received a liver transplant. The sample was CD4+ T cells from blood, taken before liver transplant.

As DNA, the CDR3 is TGTGCCAGCAGCTCCGGGACTAGCGGCACCGGGGAGCTGTTTTTT. Protein sequence: CASSSGTSGTGELFF. The chain has TRBV11-3 and TRBJ2-2; 11 nucleotides line up with TRBD2. Germline CDR1 is SGHNT and CDR2 is YENEEA. The CDR3 runs 15 residues. The V gene end was trimmed by 4 bases and the J gene end by 4 bases; junction bases not matched to a gene: 2.